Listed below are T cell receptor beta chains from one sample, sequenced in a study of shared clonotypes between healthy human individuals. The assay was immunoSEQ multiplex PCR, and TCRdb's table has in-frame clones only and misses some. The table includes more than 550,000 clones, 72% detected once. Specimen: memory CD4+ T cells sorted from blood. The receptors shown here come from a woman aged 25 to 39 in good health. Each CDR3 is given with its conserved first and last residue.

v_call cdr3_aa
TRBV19 CASSIYGLATTIDTQYF
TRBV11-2 CASSLGVGGWETQYF
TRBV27 CASSLGVWTGGRTTNEKLFF
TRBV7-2 CASSLLAGWSYNEQFF
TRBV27 CASSFWDRVKNEQYF
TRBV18 CASSPSTGAGYTF
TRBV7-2 CASIDRGGSTDTQYF
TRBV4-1 CASSQPTGSHEQYF
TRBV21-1 CASSKAGQVRYEQYF
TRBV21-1 CASSKGYLGDSYEQYF
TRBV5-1 CASTVGLALYNEQFF
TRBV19 CASRPRGSFYNEQFF
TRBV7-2 CASSSPRRGASSGANVLTF
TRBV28 CASRETAEPQHF
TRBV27 CASRKRDRGLVPGELFF
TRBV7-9 CASSPGWGENIQYF
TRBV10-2 CASREGQQNYGYTF
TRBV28 CASTPLADGDTQYF
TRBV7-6 CASSLRQENTEAFF
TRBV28 CASKGKPYEQYF
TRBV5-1 CASSLTGVGNTEAFF
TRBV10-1 CASSAPGLAGGLEDTQYF
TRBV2 CASSRPGGETQYF
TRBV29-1 CSVRKLSGTGGDEQYF
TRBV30 CAWSQHRGQEIYEQYF
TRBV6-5 CASSFDPNSAGELFF
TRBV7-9 CASSLVAEPYEQYF
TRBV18 CASSLRTDMNTEAFF
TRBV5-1 CASSRGTDPHEQYF
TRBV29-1 CSVEDQARDEQFF
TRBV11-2 CASSLGRGGYTF
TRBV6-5 CASSYGGQETQYF
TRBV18 CASSPDTGSTEAFF
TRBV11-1 CASSSWTANTGELFF
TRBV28 CASRGQGVKNIQYF
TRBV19 CASMVPGANVLTF
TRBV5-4 CASSSGRALNTGELFF
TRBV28 CASSGASGELYNEQFF
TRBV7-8 CASSSQRDSPLHF
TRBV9 CASNRQDSDTQYF
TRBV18 CASSTGNTEAFF
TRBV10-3 CAISGDSSYEQYF
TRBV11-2 CASSLVGRGTDTQYF
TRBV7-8 CASSQRTALSNQPQHF
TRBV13 CASSLLGRLNTEAFF
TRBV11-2 CASSPDRGGGYTF
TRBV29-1 CSVTGGRVADTQYF
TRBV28 CASRVTGPTYEQYF
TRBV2 CASSYTGGTGELFF
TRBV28 CASSFWVADGGNQPQHF
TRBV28 CASSSKLAGGTDTQYF
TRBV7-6 CASSTTGHVLTF